This TCR beta chain originates from a study of siplizumab effects on memory and regulatory T cells. Whole-study findings and limits: Treg origin accounted for an average of about 74% of mappable alloreactive CD4+ clones with siplizumab and roughly 25% in controls. In roughly 75-97% of proliferating CD4+ or CD8+ clones, a naive or memory phenotype could not be assigned. Naive T cells were seen as more diverse than memory cells and as major alloresponse contributors.

Details on this clone: The antigen remains undetermined. The same CDR3 is also encoded by other DNA sequences in this sample.

This table comes from immunoSEQ multiplex PCR, and its TCRdb copy is limited to in-frame clones, with some not included. The sample records about 100,000 clones, about 91% being singletons. V was shortened by 5 bases and J by 7 bases, with 11 bases between the two germline ends. The germline V gene has CDR1 MNHEY and CDR2 SVGAGI. The CDR3 has 12 residues. The specimen sequenced was Tregs sorted from blood. The origin of this receptor is a human donor in good health. The V call is TRBV6-5, the J call TRBJ2-5; D ambiguous. The CDR3 DNA reads TGTGCCAGCAGTCCAGTTACCGGGACCCAGTACTTC. Protein product: CASSPVTGTQYF.